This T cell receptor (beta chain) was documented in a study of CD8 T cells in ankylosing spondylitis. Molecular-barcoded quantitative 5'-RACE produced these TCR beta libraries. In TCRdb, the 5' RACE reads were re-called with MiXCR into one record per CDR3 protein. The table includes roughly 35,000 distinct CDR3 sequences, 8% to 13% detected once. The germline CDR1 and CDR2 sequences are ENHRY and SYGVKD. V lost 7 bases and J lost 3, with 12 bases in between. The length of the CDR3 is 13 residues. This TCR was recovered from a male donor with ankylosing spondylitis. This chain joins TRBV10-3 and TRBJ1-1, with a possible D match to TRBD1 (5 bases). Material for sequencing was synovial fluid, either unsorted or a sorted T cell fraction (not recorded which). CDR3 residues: CAITWRGDTEAFF. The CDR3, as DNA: TGTGCCATCACATGGAGGGGCGACACTGAAGCTTTCTTT.